This T cell receptor (beta chain) was retrieved from a study of blood T cells in healthy people across ages (dated by TCRdb to the mid-2010s). Background on the whole study: In model experiments, roughly one uniquely barcoded TCR beta cDNA molecule per two T cells was captured by template switching. The donors were divided into four age groups: young (average 16 years), middle-aged (around 41), aged (about 62) and long-lived (around 80). Age-related changes in TCR beta repertoire diversity were measured in the study by deep sequencing normalized with unique cDNA molecular identifiers. Two additional independent replicas of 1 million unique cDNA reads from the same blood draw were analyzed for two donors (one aged 18 to 29 and one aged 80 or older). To avoid experimental bias, donors of different ages were distributed randomly across sequencing lanes. Summary of the overall study and its limitations: Compared with the aged group, the long-lived group had more naive CD4+ T cells, fewer expanded clones and increased TCR diversity, a pattern suggesting age selection. Observed TCR beta diversity per million T cells fell roughly linearly with age, and a significant reduction was already apparent by age about 38. Since profiling was done on bulk unsorted PBMCs, naive and antigen-experienced compartments could not be conclusively compared. Total diversity estimates from one million sequenced T cells were considered lower bounds and underestimates. Donor CMV infection status was unknown, potentially confounding age-related changes in expanded clonotypes. There was a strong correlation between observed TCR beta diversity and the percentage of naive T cells measured by flow cytometry.

This clonotype occurred many times. It has no known antigen specificity. No base qualities exist here, and no much larger clone lies one base off it. At the junction V is shortened by 3 bases and J by 0 bases, with 12 bases in between. CDR1 GTSNPN and CDR2 SVGIG are derived from the germline V gene (reference sequence). The CDR3 runs 15 amino acids, cysteine and phenylalanine included. CDR3 DNA only is kept here, 45 bases in frame from base 1. Library preparation used 5' RACE. The data were produced on an Illumina HiSeq 2500. A second PCR of about 6 to 12 cycles was run with a J-beta primer mix and a sample-barcoded 5' primer. A unique molecular identifier was introduced onto each TCR beta cDNA molecule by a template-switch 5' adaptor carrying 12 random nucleotides. Each sample yielded at least 2.5 million CDR3-containing paired-end reads. The Mint cDNA synthesis kit, primed by a TRBC-specific oligonucleotide, was used to synthesize first-strand cDNA from all RNA. All cDNA was treated with uracil-DNA glycosylase and then went through a first 18-cycle PCR with the universal primers M1SS and BC2_uni_R. Per the authors' processing: Each sample was normalized by randomly selecting 1 million high-quality reads, each carrying a distinct molecular identifier. Reads sharing molecular identifiers were discarded rather than binned into consensus sequences. MiTCR, run with a Q25 quality threshold and the strictest error-elimination algorithm, handled CDR3 identification, clonotype clustering and error correction. A nonparametric unseen species model with Euler transformation was used to estimate a lower bound on total TCR beta diversity. The public reads were quality trimmed at Q25 with fastp and then assembled into clones with MiXCR by TCRdb, keeping productive beta chains. A single entry per CDR3 protein holds the most common genes and DNA from its merged rows. TCRdb's processing, not the study's, gives the V and J calls here. This sample comprises hundreds of thousands of distinct CDR3 sequences, roughly 31% of them detected only once. The ten top clones hold more than 15% of the sample.

Donors were 35 to 40 systemically healthy Caucasian individuals from Russia aged roughly 6 to 90 years. Ten milliliters of peripheral blood were drawn from each donor into EDTA-treated Vacutainer tubes. Ficoll-Paque density-gradient centrifugation was used to isolate PBMCs, with at least 6.5 million per sample. Trizol reagent was used to extract total RNA from PBMCs, with at least 5.5 micrograms per sample. For every donor, flow cytometry on a PBMC aliquot measured the percentage of naive CD45RAhigh/CD27high T cells. This sequence was found in a woman of 80 years or more in good health. The sequencing sample was made of blood. This chain is built from TRBV30 and TRBJ2-1; the D segment could be TRBD2, given 6 matching bases. The DNA reads TGTGCCTGGAGAATTTCCGGGAGCTCCTACAATGAGCAGTTCTTC. Its translation is CAWRISGSSYNEQFF. This CDR3, with the reference TRBV30 and TRBJ2-1 proteins standing in past its ends, gives the full variable domain SQTIHQWPATLVQPVGSPLSLECTVEGTSNPNLYWYRQAAGRGLQLLFYSVGIGQISSEVPQNLSASRPQDRQFILSSKKLLLSDSGFYLCAWRISGSSYNEQFFGPGTRLTVL.